The T cell receptor beta chain described here comes from a study of T-cell reconstitution after alpha-beta-depleted transplantation in children. Study results and limitations: At around two months after transplant, the alpha-beta T cells were reportedly derived from several hundred expanded clones that came from non-depleted graft cells. It was newly produced T cells that mostly accounted for T-cell counts and diversity one year after transplant. Elevated TCRbeta diversity at day 60 was traced, in some patients, to surviving recipient T cells and thymic progenitors.

In the case of this clonotype: The antigen is unknown.

V trimming: 0 bases; J trimming: 7 bases; junction bases outside the gene matches: 9. The CDR3 runs 16 residues. CDR1 is SGHTA and CDR2 is FQGNSA in the germline V gene. Preparation of the TCRbeta library involved a method that used unique molecular identifiers. TCRdb reanalysed the PCR reads using MiXCR and keeps one entry per CDR3 protein. Altogether 330,000 or so distinct CDR3 sequences are present, roughly 7.8% being singletons, with the ten largest covering 9.1%. This rearrangement joins TRBV7-2 to TRBJ2-5, with 9 nucleotides matching TRBD2. The receptor's source is a female patient aged 2-10 years who had a stem cell transplant for Fanconi anemia, so the T cells may come from the graft donor. The source material was peripheral blood, sampled 360 days after TCRalphabeta/CD19-depleted stem cell transplant. The chain's CDR3 is CASSLASGGPPGTQYF. Written as DNA, the CDR3 is TGTGCCAGCAGCTTAGCTAGCGGGGGACCTCCGGGGACCCAGTACTTC.